The present T cell receptor beta chain was sequenced within a study of shared clonotypes between healthy human individuals (dated by TCRdb to 2018 to 2021). Broadly, across the study: The cohort comprised a couple of women and three men aged 18 to 49 years. For each donor, CD4 naive and CD4 memory were each given three plates, CD8 naive was given two plates, and CD8 memory was given one plate. To estimate repertoire size and how much clonotypes are shared between individuals, the study performed deep sequencing of blood TCR repertoires from five healthy adults. To increase sequencing depth and limit assay-specific biases, different laboratories used diverse techniques to prepare libraries and sequence TCR repertoires. Per donor, leukapheresis produced somewhere between about 0.85 and 10 billion PBMCs.

The donors were healthy, HIV-negative adults with no recently reported acute infections or vaccinations. Only Caucasian adults living in Nashville, Tennessee, USA were represented among the donors. CD4+ T cells were enriched by magnetic negative selection; naive cells were then positively selected on CD45RA, and the negative fraction formed the memory subset. Blood was obtained by leukapheresis, after which PBMCs were separated by Ficoll-Histopaque density gradient centrifugation and cryopreserved in liquid nitrogen vapor phase. Analytical flow cytometry was used to check the purity and quantity of each magnetically sorted T cell population. Each sorted fraction had its genomic DNA isolated and then quantified by UV absorbance on a Nanodrop 2000c. For this clone: Its binding antigen is unknown. No qualities accompany the bases; no much larger clone lies one base away.

What the work shows at the level of the full study, not this receptor alone: Sharing across a few donors was observed for around 5% of naive CD4, over 3% of naive CD8, about 2.3% of memory CD4, and about 0.4% of memory CD8 clonotypes. Larger estimated clonotype richness was generally found for naive subsets than for memory subsets. Sampling was limited to blood, and TCR repertoires in tissue likely differ from TCR repertoires in blood. Pairwise subsampling indicated that sequencing depth was expected to affect the degree of clonotype sharing among donors. Because the study included a small number of donors, the genetic and exposure-history diversity represented was limited. Higher generation probabilities were observed for clonotypes shared by all four sorted-subset donors than for non-shared clonotypes. Incomplete sequencing was indicated by rarefaction of sorted-subset datasets, despite the large sequencing depth.

Using the deep immunoSEQ assay, TCR CDR3 regions were amplified from genomic DNA by multiplex PCR. Genomic DNA extracted from each cell subset was distributed evenly over all wells of several immunoSEQ 96-well plates, and each plate served as one replicate. For sorted subsets, roughly 190 ng of genomic DNA, equivalent to 25,000 to 35,000 T cell genomes, went into each replicate PCR. Purified libraries were measured with a Qubit 3.0 fluorometer, size-checked on a Bioanalyzer 2100, and measured again with the KAPA Library Quantification kit. Every immunoSEQ 96-well plate was sequenced on a dedicated single-read 150-cycle Illumina NextSeq 550 flow cell. The original methods were these. Because the immunoSEQ output held only junctional sequences and lacked quality scores, the filtering could not match the filtering applied to full-length reads. Sequences were annotated with PyIR, a Python wrapper for IgBLAST v1.9, and V/J genes and CDR3 were assigned using IMGT germline references. Reads were filtered out if the reads had weak V/J assignments (E-value above 1e-6), no CDR3, stop codons, out-of-frame junctions, or ambiguous translated residues. V3J clonotypes were defined by identical inferred V gene, J gene, and CDR3 amino acid sequence. The percentage overlap between two repertoires was calculated by dividing the number of shared unique clonotypes by the size of the smaller repertoire. Repertoire richness was assessed with RTK rarefaction, the Chao1 estimator, and Recon v2.1 estimates of unobserved clonotypes. For all TCRbeta clonotypes obtained by the gDNA method from a handful of donors, generation probabilities were computed with OLGA. Held by TCRdb, this immuneACCESS table contains in-frame sequences only and omits some clones. Under half of the omission traces to an unresolved V gene where checked; the cause of the rest is unknown. That table is the source of V, J and clone size, and D and trimming were worked out from the DNA. For this sample there are 2 million or so clones; roughly 94% appear just once. The leading ten clones occupy 0.13% of the sample.

CDR1 and CDR2 are drawn from the germline V gene (reference sequence): LNHDA, SQIVND. V and J are trimmed by 7 bases and 6 bases, and the gene matches miss 6 bases of the junction. The CDR3 has 13 amino acids, counting the end cysteine and phenylalanine. Only the CDR3 part of the read is kept: 39 bases, read in frame from the first base. This sequence originates from a man aged 18 to 30 in good health. The V gene is TRBV19 and the J gene is TRBJ2-7; TRBD1 fits 10 bases in the junction. Sequencing was performed on naive CD4+ T cells sorted from blood. The meaning of the sample's cell subset or site label: CD45RA+ positively selected. The nucleotides read TGTGCCAGTACCGCGACAGGGGGCCGCGAGCAGTACTTC. It is translated as CASTATGGREQYF.